Sequencing of this T cell receptor (beta chain) was carried out in a study of OX40 agonist ivuxolimab in advanced cancers. Whole-study context: Patients were dosed with the agonistic anti-OX40 (CD134) antibody ivuxolimab. Study outcomes and limitations: The 0.1-3.0 mg/kg partial responders had among the lowest clonal expansion.

Profiled with immunoSEQ multiplex PCR; TCRdb holds only in-frame clones, not every one. This table has about 68,000 clones, over 80% appearing once. On this clone: Its antigen remains unknown.

The sampling schedule covered blood at baseline, cycle 4 day 1, and cycle 7 day 1. J gave up 5 bases and V 7 bases, and 9 bases lay outside the gene matches. This CDR3 contains 16 residues. The germline V gene has CDR1 LNHDA and CDR2 SQIVND (reference sequence). The chain couples TRBV19 to TRBJ2-2; 11 nucleotides match TRBD2. The sequencing used CD4+ or CD8+ T cells sorted from blood, collected in a trial of the OX40 agonist ivuxolimab. This receptor was taken from an adult with an advanced solid tumor such as melanoma, head and neck, liver or kidney cancer. DNA for the CDR3: TGTGCCAGTAACCTACTAGCGGGAGTTGCTACCGGGGAGCTGTTTTTT. Amino acids: CASNLLAGVATGELFF.